This entry features one T cell receptor beta chain sequence. The antigen this receptor binds is unknown. The junction differs from germline at one of its ends, possibly a read error. This entry comes from a study of cytomegalovirus exposure and HLA in healthy donors (dated by TCRdb to between 2016 and 2019). In the study overall: According to an earlier analysis of 587 of the donors, roughly 180 million T cells yielded roughly 110 million unique TCR beta sequences and roughly 280 Gb of sequence data. The genetic ancestry cluster associated with self-reported Caucasian donors included roughly four fifths of the roughly 400 genotyped donors. A separate validation cohort of some 130 different subjects was used in addition to the approximately 640-subject first cohort. HLA typing included class I and class II loci at four-digit resolution. An early release covering just under 650 HLA-typed donors comprised approximately 290 gigabases of sequencing data and tens of millions of unique TCR sequences. Typing coverage varied by locus: 629-630 donors for A, B, C, DRB1 and DQB1; roughly 500 for DQA1; over 600 for DPA1; around 450 for DPB1. A later analysis re-analyzed previously published TCR beta repertoires from approximately 670 donors and added high-resolution HLA genotyping to study TCR occurrence patterns. All discovery cohort repertoires had been generated on a single sequencing platform. The aim of the study was to test whether cataloging public T cell receptors could identify signatures of past pathogen exposure. Roughly five DR-DQ haplotypes were treated as single units for association and clustering because of strong linkage in the cohort. To predict cytomegalovirus infection status, the study combined high-throughput TCR immunosequencing, statistical association of individual TCRs with disease status, and machine learning. Donor age, sex, ethnicity and CMV serostatus were collected together with the repertoire data. Rather than drawing on any new phenotypic data, the later analysis identified candidate immune exposures from TCR beta sequences and the way those sequences occurred across donors. Using immunosequencing, the study profiled T cell repertoires from 550 to 750 subjects and related those repertoires to cytomegalovirus serostatus. An earlier analysis of 587 of the donors used high-throughput TCR beta sequencing to judge whether each TCR beta V gene segment behaved as functional or pseudogenic. Among about 360 genotyped donors of the cohort, an average of around 240,000 unique TCR beta nucleotide sequences were sequenced per donor, roughly 18% of them non-productive. A later genetic analysis used genome-wide SNP genotypes for about 60% of the roughly 670 donors, treating that subset as a discovery cohort.

The research as a whole found: A cluster of highly shared sequence variants was judged likely to represent a technical artifact of the sequencing pipeline. Because counts were too low, seventeen rarely observed V segments, including chromosome 9 orphons, were left out of the earlier analysis of some 640 of the donors. Linkage disequilibrium might explain the correlated functional status among segregating V segments, but an unknown experimental factor could not be excluded. In a later analysis, several top co-occurrence clusters were reported to appear linked to parvovirus B19, influenza, CMV and Epstein-Barr virus. CMV serostatus was the only immune exposure information available for the cohort. In a later analysis, most CMV-associated TCR beta chains were found to appear HLA-restricted, with HLA associations seemingly driven largely by CMV exposure. In this cohort, only TCR beta chains were sequenced, and detectable features were limited by the absence of alpha or paired-chain data. Assigning TCR associations to individual alleles was difficult when HLA alleles, especially DR and DQ, strongly co-occurred. The authors suggested that the approach could potentially be generalized to other disease states and immunological phenotypes. A later analysis found that TCR association rates varied across HLA loci, with DRB1 alleles showing the most associated TCRs and HLA-C alleles the fewest. In a later analysis, HLA-associated TCR beta chains were found to be more clonally expanded and to have lower generation probabilities than equally common non-associated chains. Cytomegalovirus status was reported to be diagnosed by the classifier with high specificity and sensitivity in both the original and validation cohorts. In a later genetic analysis, a missense DCLRE1C variant was associated with V-gene and J-gene trimming of TCR beta chains, and the association was replicated in an independent cohort. Presence/absence analyses assumed roughly uniform sequencing depth across donors, an assumption that may not hold. A few of the identified cytomegalovirus-associated TCR beta chains were confirmed in vitro to be specific for cytomegalovirus antigens. In a later genetic analysis, fewer N-insertions in productive TCRs were reported among donors in an Asian-associated ancestry cluster than the roughly 670-donor mean. Specific HLA alleles were associated with about 17,000 TCR beta sequences at a false discovery rate of 0.05 in a later analysis. Across donors, most TCR sequences were observed very rarely, whereas some public TCRs were present in many individuals. Some IMGT-functional V segments, including TRBV6-2 and TRBV6-3, could not be distinguished by the 87-base-pair reads and were therefore excluded. In an earlier analysis of about 540 of the donors, most TCR beta V segments were observed in productive rearrangements about 87% or about 30% of the time, broadly matching IMGT annotations. Because HLA typing was missing for some donors at each locus, association tests included only the typed subset. In the study, approximately 150 TCR beta chains were listed as associated with cytomegalovirus. A further reported finding was that TCR beta sequences accurately predicted the HLA-A and HLA-B alleles for most subjects in the first cohort.

In the germline V gene, CDR1 corresponds to SGHTA and CDR2 to FQGNSA. The CDR3 starts with the cysteine, ends with the phenylalanine, and has 17 residues. Only the CDR3 region is kept as DNA, spanning 51 bases read in frame from base 1. The library was generated by the immunoSEQ multiplex PCR assay. The multiplex PCR relied on a mix of 60 forward primers for TCR Vbeta segments and 13 reverse primers for TCR Jbeta segments. The CDR3 region of rearranged TCR beta genes was amplified from genomic DNA by a multiplex PCR assay. Amplified TCR beta libraries were sequenced as 87-base-pair reads on the Illumina HiSeq System. Turning to the authors' computational methods: Across the roughly 670 repertoires, a later analysis counted 80 million or so unique TCR beta chains, 9 million to 14 million of which were shared by at least two donors. Raw reads were error-corrected and collapsed into unique sequences by a nearest-neighbor algorithm in which closely related sequences were merged to remove PCR and sequencing errors. V, D and J gene segments were assigned by aligning CDR3 sequences to IMGT reference sequences. For a sequence to be retained, at least a six-nucleotide match to both a V gene segment and a J gene segment was required. A rearrangement was called productive if the CDR3 had no stop codons and remained in frame with V and J, and every other rearrangement was called non-productive. CDR3 was defined according to IMGT convention as the region running from the second conserved V-encoded cysteine to the conserved J-encoded phenylalanine. The earlier analysis of a few hundred of the donors excluded any sequence lacking an unambiguous match to a single V gene segment. In an earlier analysis of approximately 500 of the donors, a V segment was called functional when productive rearrangements were above 56.7%, and segregating when the standard deviation between donors exceeded 5%. A statistical classification framework was built for diagnosing cytomegalovirus status from the catalog of TCR beta chain sequences. In a later analysis, V and J genes were assigned by comparing TCR nucleotide sequences against IMGT/GENE-DB human TR gene sequences. A later analysis assigned CDR3 sequences and most-parsimonious VDJ recombination scenarios with the TCRdist pipeline. In a later analysis, each TCR beta chain was defined by its CDR3 amino acid sequence together with its V-gene family, and reads lacking a unique V-gene family were excluded. To address suspected cross-contamination and a sequencing artifact, a later analysis removed 592 highly shared, low-generation-probability nucleotide sequences. In a later analysis, a clonal expansion index was calculated for each public chain from normalized within-repertoire ranks of inferred template counts. Generation probabilities in a later analysis came from a VDJ recombination model fitted to out-of-frame rearrangements, and those results were checked against IGoR. In a later analysis, TCR-TCR, TCR-HLA and TCR-CMV co-occurrence was scored with hypergeometric tests, and a repertoire-size bias correction was applied to TCR pairs. To estimate false discovery rates, a later analysis permuted the HLA or CMV assignments 20 times. In a later analysis, co-occurring TCRs were grouped using DBSCAN, with TCRdist sequence similarity added in when clustering inside HLA-allele-positive subsets. Co-occurrence clustering excluded repertoires with fewer than 30,000 or more than 120,000 public chains, plus five with anomalous nucleotide sharing. In its TCRdb copy, this immuneACCESS table keeps in-frame sequences only and misses some clones. Where compared with another copy, unresolved V genes explain less than half of these, and the others have no known cause. V and J calls and clone size follow that table, whereas D and trimming were derived from the DNA. The sample yields about 73,000 clones; 75% were counted once. Jointly, the top ten make up roughly 12% of the sample.

The cohort consisted of some 670 healthy bone marrow donors. Cohort members were all nominally healthy when sampled, although unrecorded immune exposures were likely present. The donor was CMV seronegative and belonged to the group of 352 seronegative cohort members. A peripheral blood sample was provided by each donor, and peripheral blood mononuclear cells were used for TCR beta sequencing. Genomic DNA extraction from the blood cell samples was performed with the Qiagen DNeasy Blood Extraction Kit. This receptor chain uses TRBV7-2 and TRBJ2-3; the central 8 bases match TRBD2. The TCR comes from a man between 65 and 85 years old in good health and CMV-seronegative. The material sequenced was PBMCs. The nucleotide sequence is given as TGTGCCAGCAGCTTAGCACTAGCGGCCCCGAGCACAAATACGCAGTATTTT. Its translation reads: CASSLALAAPSTNTQYF. Joined to the reference TRBV7-2 and TRBJ2-3 proteins, this CDR3 gives the full variable domain: GAGVSQSPSNKVTEKGKDVELRCDPISGHTALYWYRQSLGQGLEFLIYFQGNSAPDKSGLPSDRFSAERTGGSVSTLTIQRTQQEDSAVYLCASSLALAAPSTNTQYFGPGTRLTVL.